A single sample is the source of the 4 T cell receptor beta chains below, sequenced in a study of blood T cells in healthy people across ages (dated by TCRdb to between 2015 and 2016). Receptors were amplified or captured by 5' RACE. Sequenced on an Illumina HiSeq 2500. A second PCR of roughly 7 to 11 cycles was performed with a sample-barcoded 5' primer and a J-beta primer mix. TCRdb reprocessing: public reads trimmed at Q25 with fastp, clones called with MiXCR, in-frame beta chains kept. Rows with a matching CDR3 protein are joined into one entry that keeps the most common DNA and genes. Within this sample are 1.2 million to 1.5 million distinct CDR3 sequences, with roughly 60% of them counted one time only. About 6.3% of the sample rests with the top ten. Sequencing was done on a sample of blood. These TCRs come from a man aged 18-30 years in good health.

The J gene is TRBJ2-7, the V gene TRBV29-1; TRBD2 is a possible D gene (5 bases). Germline CDR1 SQVTM, CDR2 ANQGSEA. V was shortened by 6 bases and J by 4 bases, with 10 bases between the two germline ends. CDR3 size: 11 residues. The CDR3 loop reads CSVRGWYEQYF. The CDR3 nucleotides read TGCAGCGTCCGGGGATGGTACGAGCAGTACTTC.

V gene TRBV7-9 combines with J gene TRBJ1-2; perhaps TRBD1 as D (6 bases). The CDR3 length is 16 residues. Germline V gene sequence: CDR1 SEHNR, CDR2 FQNEAQ (reference sequence). Between the trimmed V and J ends, which lost 3 bases and 3 bases, there was a span of 17 bases. The CDR3 is CASSFTGTDVDYGYTF. CDR3 bases: TGTGCCAGCAGCTTCACAGGGACCGACGTCGACTATGGCTACACCTTC. Drawing the rest from reference TRBV7-9 and TRBJ1-2, the complete variable domain is DTGVSQNPRHKITKRGQNVTFRCDPISEHNRLYWYRQTLGQGPEFLTYFQNEAQLEKSRLLSDRFSAERPKGSFSTLEIQRTEQGDSAMYLCASSFTGTDVDYGYTFGSGTRLTVV.

This clonotype was counted between two and nine times. V gene TRBV12-3 or TRBV12-4 combines with J gene TRBJ2-1; D not resolved. Trimming pared 7 bases from V and 4 bases from J, leaving 8 bases between. The CDR3 is made up of 12 amino acids. CDR3 nucleotide sequence: TGTGCCAGCAAAGAACTGTACAATGAGCAGTTCTTC. Its protein product is CASKELYNEQFF.

The chain uses TRBV4-1 and TRBJ1-2; D not certain. CDR1 is MGHRA, CDR2 YSYEKL, per germline. V lost 3 bases and J lost 8, with 16 bases in between. The CDR3 sequence is 14 residues long. CDR3 sequence (DNA): TGCGCCAGCAGCCAGGAACCCGACCGGAGCGGCTACACCTTC. Protein sequence: CASSQEPDRSGYTF.